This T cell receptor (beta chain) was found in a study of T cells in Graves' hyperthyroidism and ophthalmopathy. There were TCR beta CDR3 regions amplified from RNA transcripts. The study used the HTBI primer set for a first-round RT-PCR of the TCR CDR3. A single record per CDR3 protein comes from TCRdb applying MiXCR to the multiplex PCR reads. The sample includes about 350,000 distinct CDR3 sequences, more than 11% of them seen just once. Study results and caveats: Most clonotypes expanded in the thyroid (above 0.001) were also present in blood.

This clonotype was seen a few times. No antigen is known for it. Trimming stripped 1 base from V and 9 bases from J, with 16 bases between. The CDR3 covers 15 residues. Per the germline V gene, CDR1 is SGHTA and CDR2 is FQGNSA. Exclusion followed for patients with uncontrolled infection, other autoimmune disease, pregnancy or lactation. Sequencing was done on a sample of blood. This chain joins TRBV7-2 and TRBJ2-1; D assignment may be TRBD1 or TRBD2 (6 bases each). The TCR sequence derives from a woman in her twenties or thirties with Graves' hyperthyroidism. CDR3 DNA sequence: TGTGCCAGCAGCTTAGGTGGTAGCGGAGGGGGTGAGCAGTTCTTC. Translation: CASSLGGSGGGEQFF.